This T cell receptor beta chain was profiled in a study of CD8+ T cells in alopecia areata. In germline, CDR1 is GTSNPN, CDR2 SVGIG (reference sequence). The CDR3 runs 15 residues. V dropped 0 bases and J dropped 4; count of bases not matched to a gene: 8. Only one count was recorded for this clone. Sequencing templates came from extracted RNA that was reverse transcribed into cDNA. Sequencing used immunoSEQ multiplex PCR; TCRdb keeps in-frame clones, though not all of them. This repertoire shows under 200,000 clones, about three fifths found once; its top ten account for 0.91%. Treatment given: oral pan-JAK inhibitor, 5-10 mg twice daily. Peripheral blood samples and lesional scalp punch biopsies were obtained from alopecia areata patients.

Sequences were derived from CD4+ T cells sorted from blood, sampled at week 4, from a patient treated with tofacitinib. The receptor was isolated from a human donor with alopecia areata. The chain joins TRBV30 to TRBJ1-2; TRBD1 matches at 7 bases. The CDR3 sequence is CAWSVLGGQSYGYTF. Here the CDR3 DNA reads TGTGCCTGGAGTGTATTAGGGGGACAGAGCTATGGCTACACCTTC. Supplemented by reference TRBV30 and TRBJ1-2, the full variable domain reads SQTIHQWPATLVQPVGSPLSLECTVEGTSNPNLYWYRQAAGRGLQLLFYSVGIGQISSEVPQNLSASRPQDRQFILSSKKLLLSDSGFYLCAWSVLGGQSYGYTFGSGTRLTVV.